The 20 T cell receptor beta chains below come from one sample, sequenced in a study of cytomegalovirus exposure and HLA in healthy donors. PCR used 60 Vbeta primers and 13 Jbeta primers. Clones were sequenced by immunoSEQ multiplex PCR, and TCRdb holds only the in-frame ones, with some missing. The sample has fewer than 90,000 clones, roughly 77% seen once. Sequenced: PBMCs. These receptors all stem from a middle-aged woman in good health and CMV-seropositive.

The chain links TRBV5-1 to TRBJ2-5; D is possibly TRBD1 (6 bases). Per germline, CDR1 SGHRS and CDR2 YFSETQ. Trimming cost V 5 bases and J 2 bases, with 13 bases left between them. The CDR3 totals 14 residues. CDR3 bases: TGCGCCAGCAGGCCGGACAGATCTCAAGAGACCCAGTACTTC. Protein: CASRPDRSQETQYF.

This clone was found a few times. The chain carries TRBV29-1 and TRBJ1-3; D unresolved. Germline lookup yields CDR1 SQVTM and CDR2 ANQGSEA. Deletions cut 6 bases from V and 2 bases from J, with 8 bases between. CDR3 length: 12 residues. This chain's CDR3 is CSVRGAGNTIYF. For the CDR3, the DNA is TGCAGCGTCAGAGGAGCTGGAAACACCATATATTTT.

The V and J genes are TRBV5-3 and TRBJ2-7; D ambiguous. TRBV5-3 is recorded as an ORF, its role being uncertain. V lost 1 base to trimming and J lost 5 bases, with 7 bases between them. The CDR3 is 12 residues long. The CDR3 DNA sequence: TGTGCCAGAAGCTTGAGAGGCCACGAGCAGTACTTC. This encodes CARSLRGHEQYF.

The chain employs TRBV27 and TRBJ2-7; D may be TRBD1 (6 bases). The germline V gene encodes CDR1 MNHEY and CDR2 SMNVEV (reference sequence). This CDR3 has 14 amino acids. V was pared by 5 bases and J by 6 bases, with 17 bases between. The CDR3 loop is CASSRTPNRVEQYF. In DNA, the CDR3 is TGTGCCAGCAGTCGAACCCCGAACAGGGTCGAGCAGTACTTC.

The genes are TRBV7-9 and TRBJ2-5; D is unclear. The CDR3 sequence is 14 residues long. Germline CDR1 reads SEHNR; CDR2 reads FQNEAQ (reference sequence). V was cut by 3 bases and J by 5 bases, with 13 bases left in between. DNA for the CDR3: TGTGCCAGCAGCTTGCTAGACCCGTGGGAGACCCAGTACTTC. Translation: CASSLLDPWETQYF.

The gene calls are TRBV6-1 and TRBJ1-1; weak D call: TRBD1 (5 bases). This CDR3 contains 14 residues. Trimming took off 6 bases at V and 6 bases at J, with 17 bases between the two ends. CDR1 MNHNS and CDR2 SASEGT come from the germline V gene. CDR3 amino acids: CASSLLGGDSEAFF. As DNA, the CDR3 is TGTGCCAGCAGCCTTCTGGGCGGGGACTCTGAAGCTTTCTTT.

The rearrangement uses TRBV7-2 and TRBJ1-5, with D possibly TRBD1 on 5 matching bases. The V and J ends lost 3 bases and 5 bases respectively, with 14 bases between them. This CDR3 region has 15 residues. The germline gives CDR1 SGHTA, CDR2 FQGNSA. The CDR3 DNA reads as TGTGCCAGCAGCTTCCTTGGGGAGGGACATCAGCCCCAGCATTTT. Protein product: CASSFLGEGHQPQHF.

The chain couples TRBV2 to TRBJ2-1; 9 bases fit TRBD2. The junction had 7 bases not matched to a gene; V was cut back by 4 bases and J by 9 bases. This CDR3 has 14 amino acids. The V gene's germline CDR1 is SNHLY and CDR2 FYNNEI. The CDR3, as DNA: TGTGCCAGCAGTGGGCAGGTAGCGGGAGTTGAGCAGTTCTTC. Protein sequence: CASSGQVAGVEQFF.

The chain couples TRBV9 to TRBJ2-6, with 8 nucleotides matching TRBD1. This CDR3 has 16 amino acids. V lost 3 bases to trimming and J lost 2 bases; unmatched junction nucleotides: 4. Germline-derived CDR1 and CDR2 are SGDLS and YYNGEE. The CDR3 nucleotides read TGTGCCAGCAGCGCGTCAGGGGGCGCTGGGGCCAACGTCCTGACTTTC. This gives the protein CASSASGGAGANVLTF.

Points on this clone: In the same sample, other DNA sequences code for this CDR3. The CDR3 sequence: CASNQQGNTEAFF. The CDR3 DNA is TGTGCCAGCAACCAACAGGGGAACACTGAAGCTTTCTTT. This chain joins TRBV7-2 and TRBJ1-1; weak D call: TRBD1 (6 bases). CDR3 length: 13 residues. Germline lookup yields CDR1 SGHTA and CDR2 FQGNSA. V was trimmed by 7 bases and J by 1 base, leaving 10 bases between them.

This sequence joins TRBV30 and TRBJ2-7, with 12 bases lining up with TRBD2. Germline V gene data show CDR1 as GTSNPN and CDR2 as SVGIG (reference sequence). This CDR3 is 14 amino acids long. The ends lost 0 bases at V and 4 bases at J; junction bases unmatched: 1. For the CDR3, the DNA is TGTGCCTGGAGTGTAGGACTAGCGGGGTACGAGCAGTACTTC. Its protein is CAWSVGLAGYEQYF.

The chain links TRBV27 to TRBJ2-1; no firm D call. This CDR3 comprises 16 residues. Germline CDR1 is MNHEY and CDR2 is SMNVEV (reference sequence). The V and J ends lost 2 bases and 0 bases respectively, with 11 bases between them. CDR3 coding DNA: TGTGCCAGCAGTTTAGAAGCGAGAAGCTCCTACAATGAGCAGTTCTTC. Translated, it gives CASSLEARSSYNEQFF.

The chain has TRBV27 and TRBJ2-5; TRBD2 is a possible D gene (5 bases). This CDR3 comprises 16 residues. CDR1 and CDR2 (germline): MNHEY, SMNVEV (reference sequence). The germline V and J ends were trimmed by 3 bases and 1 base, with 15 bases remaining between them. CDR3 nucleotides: TGTGCCAGCAGTTTCACGGCGGGCCCCCTCCAAGAGACCCAGTACTTC. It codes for CASSFTAGPLQETQYF.

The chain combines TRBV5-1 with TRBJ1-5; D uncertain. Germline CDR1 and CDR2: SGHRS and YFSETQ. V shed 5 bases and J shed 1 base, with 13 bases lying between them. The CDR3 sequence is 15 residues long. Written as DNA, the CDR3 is TGCGCCAGCAGACTCTCCCCGGGGAGCAATCAGCCCCAGCATTTT. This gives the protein CASRLSPGSNQPQHF.

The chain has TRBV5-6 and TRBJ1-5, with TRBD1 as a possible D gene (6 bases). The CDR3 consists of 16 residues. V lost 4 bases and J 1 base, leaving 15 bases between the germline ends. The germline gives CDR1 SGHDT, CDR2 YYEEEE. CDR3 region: CASSHWTDLSNQPQHF. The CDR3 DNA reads TGTGCCAGCAGCCATTGGACAGACCTAAGCAATCAGCCCCAGCATTTT.

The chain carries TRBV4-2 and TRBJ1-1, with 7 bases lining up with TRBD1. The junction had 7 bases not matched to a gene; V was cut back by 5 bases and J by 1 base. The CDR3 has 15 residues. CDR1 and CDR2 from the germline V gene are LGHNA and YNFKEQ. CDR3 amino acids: CASSAQGKGNTEAFF. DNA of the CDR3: TGTGCCAGCAGCGCACAGGGGAAGGGGAACACTGAAGCTTTCTTT.

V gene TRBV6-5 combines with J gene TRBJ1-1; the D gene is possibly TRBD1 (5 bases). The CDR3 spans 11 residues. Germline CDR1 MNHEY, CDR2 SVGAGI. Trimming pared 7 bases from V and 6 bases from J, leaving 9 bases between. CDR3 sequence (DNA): TGTGCCAGCACCCGGGGGGCTGAAGCTTTCTTT. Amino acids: CASTRGAEAFF.

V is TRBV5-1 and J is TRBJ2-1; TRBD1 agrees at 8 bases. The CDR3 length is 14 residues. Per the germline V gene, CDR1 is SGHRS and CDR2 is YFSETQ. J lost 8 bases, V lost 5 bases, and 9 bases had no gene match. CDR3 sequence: CASSPRTGLHEQFF. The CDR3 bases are TGCGCCAGCAGTCCGAGGACAGGGCTTCATGAGCAGTTCTTC. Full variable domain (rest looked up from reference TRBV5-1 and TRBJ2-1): KAGVTQTPRYLIKTRGQQVTLSCSPISGHRSVSWYQQTPGQGLQFLFEYFSETQRNKGNFPGRFSGRQFSNSRSEMNVSTLELGDSALYLCASSPRTGLHEQFFGPGTRLTVL.

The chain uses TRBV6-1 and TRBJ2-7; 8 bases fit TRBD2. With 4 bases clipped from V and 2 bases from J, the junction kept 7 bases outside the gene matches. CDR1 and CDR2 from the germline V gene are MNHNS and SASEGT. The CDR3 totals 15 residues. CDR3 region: CASSGGLGIAYEQYF. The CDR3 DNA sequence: TGTGCCAGCAGTGGGGGACTAGGAATCGCCTACGAGCAGTACTTC.

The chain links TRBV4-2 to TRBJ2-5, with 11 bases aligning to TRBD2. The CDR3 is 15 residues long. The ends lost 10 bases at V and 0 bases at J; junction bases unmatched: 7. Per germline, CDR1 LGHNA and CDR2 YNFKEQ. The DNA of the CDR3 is TGTGCCACTTCCTCGACTAGCGGGAACCAAGAGACCCAGTACTTC. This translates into CATSSTSGNQETQYF.